Each of the 25 T cell receptor beta chains below was sequenced from the same sample in a study of blood T cell repertoires in COVID-19. Repertoires were generated with immunoSEQ multiplex PCR, while TCRdb's copy carries only in-frame clones and drops some. The repertoire has over 100,000 clones, around 80% of them found once; the top ten carry 9.5% to 10%. Sequenced sample: peripheral blood. All receptors come from a man between 60 and 70 years old with active or convalescent COVID-19.

The chain recombines TRBV11-2 with TRBJ2-1, with 10 bases that match TRBD1. The CDR3 is 14 amino acids. Per germline, CDR1 SGHAT and CDR2 FQNNGV. V dropped 5 bases and J dropped 12; count of bases not matched to a gene: 10. CDR3 nucleotides: TGTGCCAGCAGCCTAGGGACAGGGGCCTCGGGGCAGTTCTTC. As protein: CASSLGTGASGQFF.

This clone is a singleton in its sample. The chain uses TRBV28 and TRBJ2-7; 8 bases fit TRBD2. Trimming took 6 bases from V and 6 from J; bases not matched to a gene: 4. CDR1 and CDR2 (germline): MDHEN, SYDVKM. CDR3 length: 12 residues. DNA of the CDR3: TGTGCCAGCAGACCCGCGGGAGGCGAGCAGTACTTC. Protein product: CASRPAGGEQYF. The full variable domain, in which reference TRBV28 and TRBJ2-7 provide the parts outside the CDR3, is DVKVTQSSRYLVKRTGEKVFLECVQDMDHENMFWYRQDPGLGLRLIYFSYDVKMKEKGDIPEGYSVSREKKERFSLILESASTNQTSMYLCASRPAGGEQYFGPGTRLTVT.

The chain uses TRBV24-1 and TRBJ2-5; weak D call: TRBD2 (6 bases). The V gene's germline CDR1 is KGHDR and CDR2 SFDVKD. This CDR3 has 14 amino acids. Deletions cut 4 bases from V and 5 bases from J, with 13 bases between. The CDR3 DNA follows: TGTGCCACCAGTGACTCAACTAGCCTGGAGACCCAGTACTTC. Protein product: CATSDSTSLETQYF.

The chain is built from TRBV19 and TRBJ2-1; 13 bases match TRBD2. V lost 2 bases and J lost 0; bases outside the gene matches: 7. The CDR3 sequence is 19 residues long. Germline assignment: CDR1 LNHDA and CDR2 SQIVND (reference sequence). The CDR3 nucleotides read TGTGCCAGTAGTATAACCCTGACTAGCGGGAGGAGCTCCTACAATGAGCAGTTCTTC. Amino acids: CASSITLTSGRSSYNEQFF.

In its sample, this clone was seen once. The V call is TRBV2, the J call TRBJ2-5; weak D call: TRBD1 (6 bases). The CDR3 spans 14 residues. Trimming removed 8 bases at V and 5 bases at J, with 18 bases between. Germline V CDR1 and CDR2: SNHLY, FYNNEI. Here the CDR3 reads CASVITGRGETQYF. CDR3 coding DNA: TGTGCCAGCGTTATAACAGGGAGAGGGGAGACCCAGTACTTC. Drawing the rest from reference TRBV2 and TRBJ2-5, the complete variable domain is EPEVTQTPSHQVTQMGQEVILRCVPISNHLYFYWYRQILGQKVEFLVSFYNNEISEKSEIFDDQFSVERPDGSNFTLKIRSTKLEDSAMYFCASVITGRGETQYFGPGTRLLVL.

This sequence joins TRBV11-2 and TRBJ2-7, with D possibly being TRBD2 (7 bases). Germline V gene sequence: CDR1 SGHAT, CDR2 FQNNGV. This CDR3 is 13 amino acids long. With 7 bases removed from V and 5 bases from J, the gap between germline ends came to 15 bases. The CDR3: CASNWWEGDEQYF. DNA of the CDR3: TGTGCCAGCAATTGGTGGGAGGGGGACGAGCAGTACTTC.

The chain couples TRBV28 to TRBJ2-5; 9 nucleotides align to TRBD1. The CDR3 runs 13 residues. The trim removed 7 bases at V and 5 bases at J, leaving 5 bases unmatched. Germline V gives CDR1 MDHEN, CDR2 SYDVKM. The CDR3 DNA is TGTGCCAGCATGGTGGGGACAGGGGAGACCCAGTACTTC. Translating it yields CASMVGTGETQYF.

This chain joins TRBV18 and TRBJ2-3; 11 bases fit TRBD2. CDR1 and CDR2 from the germline V gene are KGHSH and LQKENI. This CDR3 spans 16 amino acids. J gave up 3 bases and V 2 bases, and 4 bases lay outside the gene matches. The CDR3 DNA sequence: TGTGCCAGCTCACCAACTAGCGGGAGTGCAACAGATACGCAGTATTTT. It specifies CASSPTSGSATDTQYF.

The chain employs TRBV3-1 (or the pseudogene TRBV3-2) and TRBJ1-2; D is unresolved. The CDR3 contains 12 residues. V lost 1 base and J 8 bases, leaving 8 bases between the germline ends. CDR1 is LGHDT and CDR2 is YNNKEL in the germline V gene (reference sequence). The CDR3 loop reads CASSQGAVGYTF. The CDR3 nucleotides are TGTGCCAGCAGCCAAGGGGCAGTCGGCTACACCTTC.

The chain combines TRBV6-2 or TRBV6-3 with TRBJ2-7, with 13 bases matching TRBD2. V lost 5 bases to trimming and J lost 6 bases; unmatched junction nucleotides: 10. There are 16 residues in the CDR3. From germline, CDR1 is MNHEY and CDR2 SVGEGT. DNA for the CDR3: TGTGCCAGCAGTACCGGACTAGCGGGAGTTAGGGGCGAGCAGTACTTC. Protein product: CASSTGLAGVRGEQYF.

The genes are TRBV30 and TRBJ1-1, with D possibly matching TRBD1 (5 bases). V dropped 6 bases and J dropped 1 base, with 12 bases sitting between them. The length of the CDR3 is 13 residues. Germline CDR1 is GTSNPN and CDR2 is SVGIG (reference sequence). The CDR3 loop is CACQVGGNTEAFF. CDR3 bases: TGTGCCTGTCAAGTGGGGGGGAACACTGAAGCTTTCTTT.

V and J are TRBV30 and TRBJ1-1; 7 nucleotides match TRBD1. V was pared by 2 bases and J by 7 bases, with 7 bases of the junction left unmatched. Germline V gene sequence: CDR1 GTSNPN, CDR2 SVGIG (reference sequence). The CDR3 is made up of 13 amino acids. The CDR3 is CAWSIDRVLEAFF. Here the CDR3 DNA reads TGTGCCTGGAGTATCGACAGGGTCCTTGAAGCTTTCTTT. Filled out from reference TRBV30 and TRBJ1-1, the complete variable domain reads SQTIHQWPATLVQPVGSPLSLECTVEGTSNPNLYWYRQAAGRGLQLLFYSVGIGQISSEVPQNLSASRPQDRQFILSSKKLLLSDSGFYLCAWSIDRVLEAFFGQGTRLTVV.

V and J are TRBV4-1 and TRBJ1-2; 7 nucleotides match TRBD1. Trimming took 4 bases from V and 3 from J; bases not matched to a gene: 5. CDR1 is MGHRA, CDR2 YSYEKL, per germline. The CDR3 has 14 residues. CDR3 in DNA: TGCGCCAGCAGCCCATATGGGACAGACTATGGCTACACCTTC. Residues: CASSPYGTDYGYTF.

This clone occurred many times. The chain carries TRBV28 and TRBJ2-7; tentative D call: TRBD2 (7 bases). Trimming removed 5 bases at V and 7 bases at J, with 18 bases between. This CDR3 has 14 amino acids. Germline V gene data show CDR1 as MDHEN and CDR2 as SYDVKM. The CDR3 nucleotides are TGTGCCAGCAGTCCGGCCCGGGGGGCACGGGAGCAGTACTTC. This translates into CASSPARGAREQYF.

The J gene is TRBJ2-3, the V gene TRBV20-1; D call uncertain. V lost 3 bases and J 1 base, leaving 5 bases between the germline ends. This CDR3 has 12 amino acids. Per germline, CDR1 DFQATT and CDR2 SNEGSKA (reference sequence). CDR3 loop: CSASAGTDTQYF. The CDR3 nucleotides are TGCAGTGCTAGTGCAGGCACAGATACGCAGTATTTT.

The V call is TRBV19, the J call TRBJ2-7; tentatively, D is TRBD1 (6 bases). Per germline, CDR1 LNHDA and CDR2 SQIVND (reference sequence). Trimming shortened V by 4 bases and J by 2 bases, and 9 bases separated the two germline ends. The CDR3 totals 13 residues. CDR3 DNA sequence: TGTGCCAGTAGTAGAGGACAGACCTACGAGCAGTACTTC. This translates into CASSRGQTYEQYF.

The rearrangement joins TRBV29-1 to TRBJ2-3; 10 nucleotides align to TRBD2. The CDR3 is 15 amino acids. The V segment lost 7 bases and the J segment 0 bases; nucleotides outside the gene matches: 7. Germline values: CDR1 SQVTM, CDR2 ANQGSEA. CDR3 nucleotide sequence: TGCAGCGCCTTAAGGACTAGCGGTAGCACAGATACGCAGTATTTT. It translates to CSALRTSGSTDTQYF.

J is TRBJ2-3 and V is TRBV5-1, with D maybe TRBD2 (6 bases). V lost 1 base, J lost 9 bases, and 18 bases lay in between. Germline assignment: CDR1 SGHRS and CDR2 YFSETQ. The CDR3 sequence is 15 residues long. Here the CDR3 reads CASSLNSGESGTQYF. The CDR3 DNA sequence: TGCGCCAGCAGCTTGAATAGCGGAGAGAGCGGGACGCAGTATTTT.

The V and J genes are TRBV11-2 and TRBJ1-1; D is unresolved. CDR3 length equals 13 residues. Germline CDR1 reads SGHAT; CDR2 reads FQNNGV. The germline V and J ends were trimmed by 5 bases and 0 bases, with 7 bases remaining between them. As DNA, the CDR3 is TGTGCCAGCAGCCTTCCGGTGAACACTGAAGCTTTCTTT. This codes for CASSLPVNTEAFF.

This clone was observed a single time. The chain combines TRBV28 with TRBJ2-3, with 12 positions matching TRBD1. CDR1 is MDHEN and CDR2 is SYDVKM in the germline V gene. V shed 7 bases and J 5 bases; nucleotides not matched to a gene: 7. This CDR3 spans 15 amino acids. Here the CDR3 DNA reads TGTGCCAGCACCCTTGGGACAGGGGGCTTAGATACGCAGTATTTT. It specifies CASTLGTGGLDTQYF. Looking up the rest from reference TRBV28 and TRBJ2-3 gives the full variable domain: DVKVTQSSRYLVKRTGEKVFLECVQDMDHENMFWYRQDPGLGLRLIYFSYDVKMKEKGDIPEGYSVSREKKERFSLILESASTNQTSMYLCASTLGTGGLDTQYFGPGTRLTVL.

This clone was picked up one time. The chain is built from TRBV10-3 and TRBJ1-5, with 9 bases lining up with TRBD1. Germline trimming cut 2 bases from V and 0 bases from J; bases unmatched to any gene: 2. The germline V gene encodes CDR1 ENHRY and CDR2 SYGVKD. The CDR3 spans 16 residues. CDR3 nucleotides: TGTGCCATCAGTGAGGGGACAGGGACTAGCAATCAGCCCCAGCATTTT. As protein: CAISEGTGTSNQPQHF.

CDR3 protein: CASSEPQGANTGELFF. The CDR3 coding sequence is TGTGCCAGCAGTGAGCCACAGGGGGCGAACACCGGGGAGCTGTTTTTT. The chain carries TRBV2 and TRBJ2-2; TRBD1 matches at 8 bases. The germline V gene has CDR1 SNHLY and CDR2 FYNNEI. The CDR3 has 16 residues. V was clipped by 3 bases and J by 0 bases; unmatched bases: 3.

This clone was counted many times. The chain joins TRBV15 to TRBJ1-4, with D perhaps TRBD1 (6 bases). Between the trimmed V and J ends, which lost 5 bases and 4 bases, there was a span of 14 bases. This CDR3 comprises 15 residues. Germline CDR1 LNHNV, CDR2 YYDKDF (reference sequence). The CDR3 loop is CATSPRGPYNEKLFF. The CDR3 coding sequence is TGTGCCACCAGCCCCAGGGGACCATATAATGAAAAACTGTTTTTT.

The chain carries TRBV5-6 and TRBJ1-1; D not resolved. CDR1 SGHDT and CDR2 YYEEEE come from the germline V gene. This CDR3 region has 13 residues. V lost 4 bases and J 1 base, leaving 8 bases between the germline ends. The CDR3 here is CASSARQNTEAFF. The CDR3 coding sequence is TGTGCCAGCAGCGCAAGACAGAACACTGAAGCTTTCTTT. The full variable domain, rest sourced from reference TRBV5-6 and TRBJ1-1, is DAGVTQSPTHLIKTRGQQVTLRCSPKSGHDTVSWYQQALGQGPQFIFQYYEEEERQRGNFPDRFSGHQFPNYSSELNVNALLLGDSALYLCASSARQNTEAFFGQGTRLTVV.

The genes are TRBV28 and TRBJ2-2; TRBD1 matches at 7 bases. The ends lost 6 bases at V and 3 bases at J; junction bases unmatched: 4. Germline V gene lookup returns CDR1 MDHEN and CDR2 SYDVKM. The length of the CDR3 is 14 residues. The CDR3: CASSYQGDTGELFF. CDR3 nucleotide sequence: TGTGCCAGCAGCTACCAGGGGGACACCGGGGAGCTGTTTTTT.